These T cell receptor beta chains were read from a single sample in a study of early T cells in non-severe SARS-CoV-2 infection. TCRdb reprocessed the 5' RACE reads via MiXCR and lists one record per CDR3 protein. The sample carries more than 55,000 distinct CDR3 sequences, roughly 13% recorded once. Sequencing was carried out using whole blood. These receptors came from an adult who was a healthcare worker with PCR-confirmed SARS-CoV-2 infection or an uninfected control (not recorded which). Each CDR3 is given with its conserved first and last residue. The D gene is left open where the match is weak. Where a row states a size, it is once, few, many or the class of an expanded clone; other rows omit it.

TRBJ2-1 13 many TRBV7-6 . CASSQSQNNEQFF TGTGCCAGCAGCCAAAGCCAAAACAATGAGCAGTTCTTC
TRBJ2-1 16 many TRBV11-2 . CASSFPLLSSYNEQFF TGTGCCAGCAGCTTCCCGCTACTAAGCTCCTACAATGAGCAGTTCTTC
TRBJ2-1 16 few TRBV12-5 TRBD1 CASGLVVGTGGNEQFF TGTGCTAGTGGTTTGGTGGTAGGGACAGGGGGCAATGAGCAGTTCTTC
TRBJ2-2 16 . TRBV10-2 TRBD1 CASSELTGVDTGELFF TGCGCCAGCAGTGAGTTAACAGGGGTCGACACCGGGGAGCTGTTTTTT
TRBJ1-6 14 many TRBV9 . CASSPQPYNSPLHF TGTGCCAGCAGCCCGCAACCTTATAATTCACCCCTCCACTTT
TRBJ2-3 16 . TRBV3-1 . CASSQDDLALTDTQYF TGTGCCAGCAGCCAAGACGACCTAGCGCTCACAGATACGCAGTATTTT
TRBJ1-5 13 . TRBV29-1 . CSARGSSNQPQHF TGCAGCGCCCGGGGGTCTAGCAATCAGCCCCAGCATTTT
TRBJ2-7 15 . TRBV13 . CASSITGPFSYEQYF TGTGCCAGCAGCATCACGGGACCGTTCTCCTACGAGCAGTACTTC
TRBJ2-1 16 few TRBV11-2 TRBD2 CASSLDLAGGYNEQFF TGTGCCAGCAGCTTAGATCTAGCGGGGGGGTACAATGAGCAGTTCTTC
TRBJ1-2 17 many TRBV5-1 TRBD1 CASSSLTGTEFNYGYTF TGCGCCAGCAGCTCCCTGACCGGGACAGAATTCAACTATGGCTACACCTTC
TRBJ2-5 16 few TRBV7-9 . CASSSEYRVQRETQYF TGTGCCAGCAGCTCCGAGTACAGGGTCCAGAGAGAGACCCAGTACTTC
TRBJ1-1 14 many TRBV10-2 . CASRPGPSNTEAFF TGCGCCAGCAGACCGGGACCCTCGAACACTGAAGCTTTCTTT
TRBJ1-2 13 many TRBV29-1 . CSVAPGGNYGYTF TGCAGCGTTGCTCCCGGCGGTAACTATGGCTACACCTTC
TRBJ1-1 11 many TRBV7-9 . CASSLAGGAFF TGTGCCAGCAGCTTAGCTGGTGGGGCTTTCTTT
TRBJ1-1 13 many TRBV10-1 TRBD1 CASSAGTGSEAFF TGCGCCAGCAGTGCCGGGACAGGGTCGGAAGCTTTCTTT
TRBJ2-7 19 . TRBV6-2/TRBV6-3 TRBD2 CASSYPSGLISGTSYEQYF TGTGCCAGCAGTTACCCTTCGGGACTAATATCTGGGACCTCCTACGAGCAGTACTTC
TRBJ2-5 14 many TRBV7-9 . CASSLSSGRETQYF TGTGCCAGCAGCTTAAGTAGCGGCCGGGAGACCCAGTACTTC
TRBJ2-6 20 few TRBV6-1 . CASSGTESGWIHSGANVLTF TGTGCCAGCAGTGGGACAGAATCAGGGTGGATACATTCTGGGGCCAACGTCCTGACTTTC
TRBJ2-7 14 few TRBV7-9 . CASSLVVSGYEQYF TGTGCCAGCAGCTTAGTGGTCAGCGGCTACGAGCAGTACTTC
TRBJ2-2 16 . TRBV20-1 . CSAQIPGGTNTGELFF TGCAGTGCCCAGATACCGGGGGGCACCAACACCGGGGAGCTGTTTTTT
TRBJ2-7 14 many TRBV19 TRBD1 CASSPRDRPHEQYF TGTGCCAGTAGTCCCCGGGACAGGCCCCACGAGCAGTACTTC
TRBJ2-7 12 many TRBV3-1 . CASSPTTYEQYF TGTGCCAGCAGCCCGACTACTTACGAGCAGTACTTC
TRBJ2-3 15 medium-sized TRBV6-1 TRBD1 CASSEGTGGADTQYF TGTGCCAGCAGTGAGGGGACAGGGGGCGCAGATACGCAGTATTTT
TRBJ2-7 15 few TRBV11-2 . CASSPSDGTLSEQYF TGTGCCAGCAGCCCCTCAGACGGGACATTGAGCGAGCAGTACTTC
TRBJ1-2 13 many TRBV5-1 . CASSLTRNYGYTF TGCGCCAGCAGCTTGACTCGTAACTATGGCTACACCTTC
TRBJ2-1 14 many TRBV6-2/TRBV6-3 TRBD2 CASSSISGGYEQFF TGTGCCAGCAGTTCTATTAGCGGGGGGTATGAGCAGTTCTTC
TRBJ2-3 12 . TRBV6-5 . CASSYKGDTQYF TGTGCCAGCAGTTACAAGGGGGATACGCAGTATTTT
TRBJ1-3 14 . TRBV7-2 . CASSLGTDGNTIYF TGTGCCAGCAGCTTAGGGACTGATGGAAACACCATATATTTT
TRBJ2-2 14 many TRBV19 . CASRPDSGTGELFF TGTGCCAGTAGACCCGACTCGGGTACCGGGGAGCTGTTTTTT
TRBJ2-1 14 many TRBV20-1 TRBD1 CSARDHRGLNEQFF TGCAGTGCTAGAGACCACAGGGGGCTGAATGAGCAGTTCTTC
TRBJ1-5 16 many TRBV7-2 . CASSLVGSGVYQPQHF TGTGCCAGCAGCTTAGTGGGGTCAGGGGTCTATCAGCCCCAGCATTTT
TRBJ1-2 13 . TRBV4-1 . CASSLKSTTGYTF TGCGCCAGCAGCCTAAAGTCAACAACTGGCTACACCTTC
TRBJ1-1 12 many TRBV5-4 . CASSLLSGEAFF TGTGCCAGCAGCTTGTTGAGTGGTGAAGCTTTCTTT
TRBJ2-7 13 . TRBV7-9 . CASSLDNIYEQYF TGTGCCAGCAGCTTAGACAACATCTACGAGCAGTACTTC
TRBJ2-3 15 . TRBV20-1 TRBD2 CSARDLTSGTDTQYF TGCAGTGCTAGGGACCTGACTAGCGGCACAGATACGCAGTATTTT
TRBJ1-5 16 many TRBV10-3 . CAISERVVGTHQPQHF TGTGCCATCAGTGAGAGGGTTGTGGGGACACATCAGCCCCAGCATTTT
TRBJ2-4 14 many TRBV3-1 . CASSQEVAKNIQYF TGTGCCAGCAGCCAGGAGGTAGCCAAAAACATTCAGTACTTC
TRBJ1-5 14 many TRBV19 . CASSIGAGNQPQHF TGTGCCAGTAGTATAGGGGCAGGAAATCAGCCCCAGCATTTT
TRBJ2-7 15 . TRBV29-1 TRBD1 CSVELAGQEHYEQYF TGCAGCGTTGAACTGGCGGGACAGGAACACTACGAGCAGTACTTC
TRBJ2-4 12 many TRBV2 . CAKGTAKNIQYF TGTGCCAAAGGTACAGCCAAAAACATTCAGTACTTC
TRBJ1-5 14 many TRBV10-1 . CASSESGAGQPQHF TGCGCCAGCAGTGAGTCTGGGGCGGGACAGCCCCAGCATTTT